This T cell receptor beta chain was sequenced for a study of shared clonotypes between healthy human individuals. General study results and limits: Shared across a few donors were roughly 4.8% of the naive CD4 clonotypes. Rarefaction curves obtained for sorted subsets showed sequencing incomplete despite large depth. The study generally estimated greater richness for naive than memory subsets.

This CDR3 is built from 14 residues. V dropped 4 bases and J dropped 2 bases, with 11 bases sitting between them. Germline loops: CDR1 MNHNS, CDR2 SASEGT. Naive CD8 cells lacked CD45RO and underwent positive selection for CCR7, leaving out terminally differentiated effector memory CD45RA+ cells. With respect to this clone: Its target is unknown.

Each cell subset's genomic DNA was divided evenly among several immunoSEQ plates. The repertoire was sequenced with immunoSEQ multiplex PCR; TCRdb's copy has only in-frame clones and lacks some. The table shows 1.5 million to 2.5 million clones, with around 96% occurring only once. Sequencing input: naive CD8+ T cells sorted from blood. The sequence derives from a man between 18 and 29 years old in good health. The chain recombines TRBV6-1 with TRBJ1-1; D remains ambiguous. This CDR3 reads CASSVKILNTEAFF. The CDR3 DNA follows: TGTGCCAGCAGTGTTAAGATCCTCAACACTGAAGCTTTCTTT.